Shown below are 10 T cell receptor beta chains from a single sample sequenced in a study of CD8+ T cells in alopecia areata. Treatment described: oral pan-JAK inhibitor, 5-10 mg twice daily. Following RNA extraction, reverse transcription yielded cDNA that acted as the sequencing template. Profiling relied on immunoSEQ multiplex PCR, and the TCRdb table lists in-frame clones only, not all of them. The profile covers 150,000 to 200,000 clones, with roughly 60% appearing a single time and 1.3% taken by the ten largest. The sample was CD4+ T cells sorted from blood, taken around week 47, from a patient treated with tofacitinib. The receptors shown here come from a human donor with alopecia areata.

CDR3 coding DNA: TGTGCCTGGAGTGGGGACAGCACCAGAGATGGCTACACCTTC. Translated, it gives CAWSGDSTRDGYTF. The chain employs TRBV30 and TRBJ1-2; TRBD1 aligns across 7 bases. This CDR3 comprises 14 residues. V dropped 1 base and J dropped 6; count of bases not matched to a gene: 8. Germline-derived CDR1 and CDR2 are GTSNPN and SVGIG (reference sequence).

In this sample, this clone turned up many times. The chain couples TRBV15 to TRBJ2-4; a weak D match, TRBD2 (6 bases). The CDR3 is 17 residues long. Trimming removed 0 bases from V and 8 bases from J, with 20 bases in between. The germline gives CDR1 LNHNV, CDR2 YYDKDF (reference sequence). CDR3 in DNA: TGTGCCACCAGCAGAGACAGCCTTTCGCGGGGTTACGACATTCAGTACTTC. Amino acids: CATSRDSLSRGYDIQYF.

The chain uses TRBV30 and TRBJ1-6; D is unclear. The CDR3 is 16 residues long. V lost 1 base to trimming and J lost 4 bases, with 14 bases between them. In germline, CDR1 is GTSNPN, CDR2 SVGIG (reference sequence). The CDR3 is CAWSGARLDYNSPLHF. The CDR3 nucleotides read TGTGCCTGGAGTGGGGCCAGGTTGGATTATAATTCACCCCTCCACTTT.

The chain employs TRBV9 and TRBJ2-5, with D possibly matching TRBD1 (7 bases). The germline V gene has CDR1 SGDLS and CDR2 YYNGEE. This CDR3 has 16 residues. The germline V and J ends were trimmed by 3 bases and 4 bases, with 19 bases remaining between them. The CDR3: CASSAVARQGGETQYF. The CDR3 DNA follows: TGTGCCAGCAGCGCGGTAGCTAGACAGGGAGGAGAGACCCAGTACTTC. Using reference TRBV9 and TRBJ2-5 for the parts outside the CDR3, the full variable domain is DSGVTQTPKHLITATGQRVTLRCSPRSGDLSVYWYQQSLDQGLQFLIQYYNGEERAKGNILERFSAQQFPDLHSELNLSSLELGDSALYFCASSAVARQGGETQYFGPGTRLLVL.

Only a few counts were recorded for this clone. The chain has TRBV30 and TRBJ1-2, with D hard to call. Trimming took 3 bases from V and 0 from J, leaving 11 bases between them. Germline assignment: CDR1 GTSNPN and CDR2 SVGIG (reference sequence). The CDR3 spans 14 residues. CDR3 sequence reads: CAWRSMDSNYGYTF. The CDR3 DNA is TGTGCCTGGAGGTCGATGGACTCTAACTATGGCTACACCTTC.

The chain joins TRBV5-6 to TRBJ1-2; D is ambiguous. CDR3 length: 13 amino acids. The germline CDR1 and CDR2 sequences are SGHDT and YYEEEE. Trimming stripped 3 bases from V and 2 bases from J, with 8 bases between. CDR3 DNA sequence: TGTGCCAGCAGCTCCACAGTGAACTATGGCTACACCTTC. Protein product: CASSSTVNYGYTF.

The chain employs TRBV6-1 and TRBJ1-2, with no clear D. The CDR3 has 13 residues. CDR1 and CDR2 from the germline V gene are MNHNS and SASEGT. Trimming took off 2 bases at V and 6 bases at J, with 10 bases between the two ends. The CDR3 protein is CASSEWLRNGYTF. In DNA, the CDR3 is TGTGCCAGCAGTGAATGGTTGAGGAATGGCTACACCTTC.

The table lists this clone with a few counts. The rearrangement links TRBV30 to TRBJ1-5; D unresolved. V dropped 5 bases and J dropped 2 bases, with 22 bases sitting between them. The CDR3 has 17 residues. Germline loops: CDR1 GTSNPN, CDR2 SVGIG (reference sequence). The CDR3 region is CAWGQELHPWGNQPQHF. CDR3 coding DNA: TGTGCCTGGGGTCAAGAACTACACCCCTGGGGCAATCAGCCCCAGCATTTT.

This rearrangement joins TRBV29-1 to TRBJ2-3; D not certain. Trimming removed 1 base at V and 1 base at J, with 9 bases between. Germline CDR1 SQVTM, CDR2 ANQGSEA. The CDR3 is 14 residues long. The CDR3 DNA follows: TGCAGCGTTGAAGGGCCCACAGGCACAGATACGCAGTATTTT. This encodes CSVEGPTGTDTQYF.

This clone appeared a few times. The chain employs TRBV4-1 and TRBJ2-1; 7 bases are shared with TRBD1. The trim removed 5 bases at V and 3 bases at J, leaving 7 bases unmatched. CDR1 MGHRA and CDR2 YSYEKL come from the germline V gene. This CDR3 has 15 amino acids. The CDR3 reads CASSYTGVNYNEQFF. The DNA for the CDR3 is TGCGCCAGCAGCTATACAGGGGTGAACTACAATGAGCAGTTCTTC.